This is a list of T cell receptor beta chains from one sample in a study of T cells in Graves' hyperthyroidism and ophthalmopathy. TCRdb called the multiplex PCR reads again in MiXCR, with one record for every CDR3 protein. The data hold over 700,000 distinct CDR3 sequences, with around 19% observed a single time. What was sequenced was blood. Receptor source: a woman aged 50 to 65 with Graves' hyperthyroidism that later progressed to Graves' ophthalmopathy. The CDR3 runs from the conserved cysteine through the conserved F or W. The D gene is left open where the match is weak. Clone sizes are given selectively: once, few, many, or a class where the clone is expanded.

V	J	D	size	CDR3	DNA
TRBV9	TRBJ2-3	TRBD1	few	CASSTSRDRSGSTDTQYF	TGTGCCAGCAGCACCTCCCGGGACAGGTCAGGAAGCACAGATACGCAGTATTTT
TRBV12-3/TRBV12-4	TRBJ1-2	TRBD1	few	CASSRDRVFYGYTF	TGTGCCAGCAGCCGGGACAGGGTGTTCTATGGCTACACCTTC
TRBV5-5	TRBJ1-6	TRBD1	few	CASRPGQGYNSPLHF	TGTGCCAGCAGACCGGGACAGGGTTATAATTCACCCCTCCACTTT
TRBV5-1	TRBJ2-7	TRBD1	many	CASSSSRDRRTYEQYF	TGCGCCAGCAGCTCCTCCCGGGACAGGCGAACCTACGAGCAGTACTTC
TRBV4-1	TRBJ2-5	-	few	CASRQEGGKETQYF	TGCGCCAGCAGGCAGGAGGGGGGAAAGGAGACCCAGTACTTC
TRBV7-3	TRBJ1-1	-	many	CASSLTGKRGTEAFF	TGTGCCAGCAGCTTAACGGGAAAGCGGGGCACTGAAGCTTTCTTT
TRBV11-3	TRBJ2-1	TRBD1	-	CASSLEAGGPPYNEQFF	TGTGCCAGCAGCTTAGAAGCAGGGGGCCCCCCATACAATGAGCAGTTCTTC
TRBV29-1	TRBJ1-3	-	few	CSVEGPQGLGNTIYF	TGCAGCGTTGAAGGCCCACAGGGTCTCGGCAACACCATATATTTT
TRBV2	TRBJ2-5	-	-	CATEERVPETQYF	TGTGCCACCGAAGAGCGGGTCCCAGAGACCCAGTACTTC
TRBV29-1	TRBJ1-1	-	few	CSVLWEEYTEAFF	TGCAGCGTTTTGTGGGAGGAATACACTGAAGCTTTCTTT
TRBV5-6	TRBJ2-2	-	-	CASSFGTVGNTGELFF	TGTGCCAGCAGCTTTGGCACGGTTGGGAACACCGGGGAGCTGTTTTTT
TRBV29-1	TRBJ2-2	-	-	CSVRTGELFF	TGCAGCGTCCGGACCGGGGAGCTGTTTTTT
TRBV10-3	TRBJ2-1	-	many	CAISVWAVQTYNEQFF	TGTGCCATCAGTGTATGGGCAGTGCAGACCTACAATGAGCAGTTCTTC
TRBV12-3/TRBV12-4	TRBJ2-2	TRBD1	few	CAGSHPGQGLSGELFF	TGTGCCGGCAGTCATCCGGGACAGGGGCTGTCCGGGGAGCTGTTTTTT
TRBV19	TRBJ1-4	TRBD1	-	CASNFGDRWEKLFF	TGTGCCAGTAACTTCGGGGACAGATGGGAAAAACTGTTTTTT
TRBV2	TRBJ1-1	TRBD1	-	CATGLRTGQLLEAFF	TGTGCCACCGGACTAAGGACAGGGCAACTTTTAGAAGCTTTCTTT
TRBV3-1	TRBJ1-2	TRBD1	-	CASSQGRGGFYGYTF	TGTGCCAGCAGCCAGGGGAGAGGGGGCTTCTATGGCTACACCTTC
TRBV3-1	TRBJ2-7	TRBD1	many	CASSQDETGGLEQYF	TGTGCCAGCAGCCAAGACGAGACAGGGGGTCTCGAGCAGTACTTC
TRBV6-1	TRBJ2-7	-	few	CASSSGPSMDEQYF	TGTGCCAGCAGCTCCGGCCCCAGTATGGACGAGCAGTACTTC
TRBV6-5	TRBJ1-6	-	-	CASSYGSSYNSPLHF	TGTGCCAGCAGTTACGGTTCGTCCTATAATTCACCCCTCCACTTT
TRBV6-1	TRBJ1-4	-	-	CASSISVNEKLFF	TGTGCCAGCAGTATCAGCGTTAATGAAAAACTGTTTTTT
TRBV18	TRBJ1-1	-	many	CASSRWQGNTEAFF	TGTGCCAGCTCAAGGTGGCAGGGGAACACTGAAGCTTTCTTT
TRBV25-1	TRBJ1-1	-	few	CASSAAGGAEAFF	TGTGCCAGCAGTGCAGCCGGGGGGGCTGAAGCTTTCTTT
TRBV19	TRBJ2-1	TRBD2	-	CASSIIASGSYNEQFF	TGTGCCAGTAGTATAATAGCTAGCGGGAGTTACAATGAGCAGTTCTTC
TRBV3-1	TRBJ1-5	TRBD1	many	CASSLFGQGQPQHF	TGTGCCAGCAGCCTATTCGGACAGGGACAGCCCCAGCATTTT
TRBV2	TRBJ2-7	TRBD1	many	CASNPDRAKTSYEQYF	TGTGCCAGCAATCCTGACAGGGCCAAGACATCCTACGAGCAGTACTTC
TRBV5-1	TRBJ1-6	TRBD1	few	CASSLSTGENSPLHF	TGCGCCAGCAGCCTTTCGACAGGGGAGAATTCACCCCTCCACTTT
TRBV29-1	TRBJ2-7	TRBD1	-	CSVEDRDRGGPGEQYF	TGCAGCGTTGAAGATCGGGATCGAGGGGGCCCGGGCGAGCAGTACTTC
TRBV5-1	TRBJ2-7	-	few	CASSLSQTAIYEQYF	TGCGCCAGCAGCTTGTCCCAGACAGCAATCTACGAGCAGTACTTC
TRBV12-3/TRBV12-4	TRBJ2-7	-	few	CASSFGTDSYEQYF	TGTGCCAGCAGTTTCGGGACGGACTCCTACGAGCAGTACTTC
TRBV20-1	TRBJ1-6	-	many	CSARDVRVEGLRSPLHF	TGCAGTGCTAGAGATGTTAGAGTCGAGGGTTTAAGGTCACCCCTCCACTTT
TRBV19	TRBJ1-1	-	few	CASPSQGNTEAFF	TGTGCCAGTCCCAGCCAGGGGAACACTGAAGCTTTCTTT
TRBV2	TRBJ2-2	-	few	CASSAQGGINTRELFF	TGTGCCAGCAGCGCCCAGGGGGGGATCAACACCAGGGAGCTGTTTTTT
TRBV5-1	TRBJ2-1	-	-	CASSLELANEQFF	TGCGCCAGCAGCTTGGAACTGGCAAATGAGCAGTTCTTC
TRBV4-1	TRBJ2-1	TRBD1	few	CASSQGQQSSYNEQFF	TGCGCCAGCAGCCAGGGACAGCAGAGCTCCTACAATGAGCAGTTCTTC
TRBV3-1	TRBJ1-3	-	many	CASSQLGNTIYF	TGTGCCAGCAGCCAACTCGGAAACACCATATATTTT
TRBV5-1	TRBJ1-6	-	many	CASNPTPGGNSPLHF	TGCGCCAGCAACCCAACACCCGGGGGTAATTCACCCCTCCACTTT
TRBV12-3/TRBV12-4	TRBJ2-7	-	many	CASNGRAPYEQYF	TGTGCCAGCAACGGCCGGGCCCCTTACGAGCAGTACTTC
TRBV20-1	TRBJ2-5	TRBD2	few	CSARDAGGGAGETQYF	TGCAGTGCTAGAGATGCCGGCGGGGGGGCCGGGGAGACCCAGTACTTC
TRBV15	TRBJ1-4	-	-	CATSANRGFNEKLFF	TGTGCCACCAGCGCAAACCGGGGATTTAATGAAAAACTGTTTTTT
TRBV20-1	TRBJ1-5	TRBD1	few	CSAILGGPGRAHNQPQHF	TGCAGTGCTATCCTAGGGGGCCCAGGACGGGCGCACAATCAGCCCCAGCATTTT
TRBV27	TRBJ1-5	-	many	CASSLTRGGGQPQHF	TGTGCCAGCAGTTTGACTCGGGGAGGAGGACAGCCCCAGCATTTT
TRBV5-1	TRBJ1-6	TRBD1	many	CASSLGTGASPTNSPLHF	TGCGCCAGCAGCTTGGGGACAGGGGCGTCTCCGACTAATTCACCCCTCCACTTT
TRBV3-1	TRBJ1-1	-	many	CASSQVFGRGFEAFF	TGTGCCAGCAGCCAAGTATTCGGCAGGGGATTTGAAGCTTTCTTT
TRBV12-3/TRBV12-4	TRBJ2-1	-	many	CASNPDGSSYNEQFF	TGTGCCAGCAACCCAGACGGAAGCTCCTACAATGAGCAGTTCTTC